The rows below give T cell receptor beta chains drawn from one sample of a study of cytomegalovirus exposure and HLA in healthy donors. TCRdb's table, derived via immunoSEQ multiplex PCR, lists solely in-frame clones and lacks some. The table lists around 120,000 clones, roughly 60% of them singletons. The sample taken for sequencing was PBMCs. These TCRs come from a man aged 40-55 years in good health and CMV-seropositive. The CDR3 runs from the conserved cysteine through the conserved F or W. D genes are given only for firm matches. Clone size appears in some rows only: once, few, many, or a class for an expanded clone.

D: .
size: .
V: TRBV27
CDR3: CASSFVNSNYEQYF

D: .
size: few
V: TRBV27
CDR3: CASSNQTAPIESGANVLTF

D: .
size: few
V: TRBV11-2
CDR3: CASSFGCEQFF

D: .
size: .
V: TRBV7-2
CDR3: CASSPPRTLLSSYEQYF

D: TRBD1
size: few
V: TRBV7-6
CDR3: CASSLGTGIGKDYGYTF

D: .
size: .
V: TRBV9
CDR3: CASSVTGTMQEKLFF

D: TRBD1
size: .
V: TRBV7-9
CDR3: CASSLETGATPLHF

D: .
size: .
V: TRBV5-1
CDR3: CASSFGLNTGELFF

D: .
size: few
V: TRBV6-5
CDR3: CASSYLPDTDTQYF

D: TRBD2
size: .
V: TRBV7-9
CDR3: CASSLPASGRREQYF

D: .
size: few
V: TRBV7-8
CDR3: CASSPPPGHQNTEAFF

D: .
size: few
V: TRBV28
CDR3: CASSIIGTPATNEKLFF

D: TRBD1
size: .
V: TRBV6-1
CDR3: CASSERRSGGHGYTF